Listed below are T cell receptor beta chains from one sample, sequenced in a study of T cell responses to AZD1222 COVID-19 vaccine. This table comes from immunoSEQ multiplex PCR, and its TCRdb copy is limited to in-frame clones, with some not included. The sample comprises 150,000 to 200,000 clones, over 80% of which are singletons, and 2.5% to 3% rests with the top ten. The sequenced sample was peripheral blood, obtained on day 0 of MenACWY control vaccination. These receptors all stem from an adult in good health. Each CDR3 is given with its conserved first and last residue. D genes are given only for firm matches. Size tells how often a clone was seen (once, few, many) or the class of an expanded clone, and some rows leave it out.

TRBV2,.,TRBJ2-2,TRBD2,TGTGCCAGCAGTGTCCCCGGGAGGTTCAGAGCGAACACCGGGGAGCTGTTTTTT,CASSVPGRFRANTGELFF
TRBV27,.,TRBJ1-5,.,TGTGCCAGCAGCCGTACAGAAAGTAGACAGCCCCAGCATTTT,CASSRTESRQPQHF
TRBV11-2,.,TRBJ1-6,TRBD1,TGTGCCAGCAGCCCCGGACAGGATAATTCACCCCTCCACTTT,CASSPGQDNSPLHF
TRBV5-6,.,TRBJ2-2,TRBD2,TGTGCCAGCAGGACGGGGGGGCCTAGCACCGGGGAGCTGTTTTTT,CASRTGGPSTGELFF
TRBV10-3,.,TRBJ2-7,.,TGTGCCATCATGAGTTCCATTACGGACGAGCAGTACTTC,CAIMSSITDEQYF
TRBV30,few,TRBJ1-2,.,TGTGCCTGGAGTCGGGACAACTATGGCTACACCTTC,CAWSRDNYGYTF
TRBV14,.,TRBJ1-2,.,TGTGCCAGCAGCCAAGGACAGTACTATGGCTACACCTTC,CASSQGQYYGYTF
TRBV5-6,once,TRBJ2-2,TRBD1,TGTGCCAGCAGCTTTCGACAGGGATACACCGGGGAGCTGTTTTTT,CASSFRQGYTGELFF
TRBV7-8,.,TRBJ2-2,TRBD2,TGTGCCACTAGCGGGGTGAACACCGGGGAGCTGTTTTTT,CATSGVNTGELFF
TRBV3-1/TRBV3-2,.,TRBJ2-2,.,TGTGCCAGCAGCCAAAGGGGTGAGGGCACCGGGGAGCTGTTTTTT,CASSQRGEGTGELFF
TRBV6-2/TRBV6-3,.,TRBJ1-1,.,TGTGCCAGCAGTCAGCAGGGGAACACTGAAGCTTTCTTT,CASSQQGNTEAFF
TRBV28,.,TRBJ1-2,TRBD1,TGTGCCAGCAGACTAACAGGGGGCCTTGGCTACACCTTC,CASRLTGGLGYTF
TRBV5-5,.,TRBJ1-5,.,TGTGCCAGCAGCCGGGACATCAGTAATCAGCCCCAGCATTTT,CASSRDISNQPQHF
TRBV11-2,once,TRBJ2-1,.,TGTGCCAGCAGCTTAGTGAACAATGAGCAGTTCTTC,CASSLVNNEQFF
TRBV4-2,few,TRBJ1-2,.,TGTGCCAGCAGCCAAGATCTGGGGGGGGCACGAAACTATGGCTACACCTTC,CASSQDLGGARNYGYTF
TRBV30,.,TRBJ1-3,.,TGTGCCTGGAGTGTATCGGGGGCGGGTGGAAACACCATATATTTT,CAWSVSGAGGNTIYF